The 19 T cell receptor beta chains presented below share a single source sample, sequenced in a study of post-analysis software for immune sequencing data. Study outcomes and limitations: The study found TRBV5-6, TRBV5-1 and TRBV20-1 among five TRBV segments more frequent in patients than controls.

Included in the TCR beta cDNA libraries were unique molecular identifiers. TCRdb processed the PCR reads anew with MiXCR; each CDR3 protein has one entry. The sample contains approximately 260,000 distinct CDR3 sequences, around 34% of which appear only once. These receptors have no known antigen. Sequencing was carried out using blood. These receptors originate from a girl aged 5-17 years with multiple sclerosis.

Note on this clonotype: A much larger clone sits a single nucleotide away, making a read error possible. The chain has TRBV6-6 and TRBJ1-1, with 8 bases lining up with TRBD1. Germline-derived CDR1 and CDR2 are MNHNY and SVGAGI (reference sequence). The CDR3 runs 17 residues. In DNA, the CDR3 is TGTACCAGCAGTTACCCCGGACAGGGACGGGTAGTAACTGAAGCTTTCTTT. This codes for CTSSYPGQGRVVTEAFF.

This clonotype appeared a few times. This chain links TRBV7-8 with TRBJ1-1, with D possibly TRBD1 on 5 matching bases. In germline, CDR1 is SGHVS, CDR2 FQNEAQ. The CDR3 runs to 16 residues. Between the trimmed V and J ends, which lost 2 bases and 3 bases, there was a span of 16 bases. The CDR3 coding sequence is TGTGCCAGCAGCTTACGGGGGGGGAGGGTCGACACTGAAGCTTTCTTT. Its translation: CASSLRGGRVDTEAFF.

The sample holds many counts of this clonotype. The rearrangement uses TRBV7-3 and TRBJ2-1, with TRBD2 as a possible D gene (5 bases). CDR1 is SGHTA, CDR2 FQGTGA, per germline. The CDR3 is 15 residues long. V lost 0 bases and J lost 8, with 14 bases in between. CDR3 sequence: CASSLTSAFGDEQFF. The CDR3 DNA sequence: TGTGCCAGCAGCTTAACTAGCGCCTTTGGGGATGAGCAGTTCTTC.

The chain joins TRBV18 to TRBJ1-5; no clear D gene. The CDR3 is 17 amino acids. The germline V gene encodes CDR1 KGHSH and CDR2 LQKENI. The V end was cut by 0 bases, the J end by 3 bases, with 15 bases between. The CDR3 region has the DNA TGTGCCAGCTCACCACCAAAGCGAGGACGGCTCAATCAGCCCCAGCATTTT. Translation gives CASSPPKRGRLNQPQHF.

This clonotype has a single count. A much larger clone is a single base away; this may be a read error. This chain links TRBV5-1 with TRBJ2-1; TRBD2 matches at 10 bases. The J call may be mistaken, given a closer DNA end match to TRBJ2-7. This CDR3 contains 16 residues. CDR1 is SGHRS, CDR2 YFSETQ, per germline. CDR3 DNA sequence: TGCGCCAGCAGCACCCGGGTAGCGGGAGGAGACAATGAGCAGTACTTC. Its translation: CASSTRVAGGDNEQYF.

This clonotype was counted ten times or more. The gene calls are TRBV20-1 and TRBJ1-3, with D uncertain. From germline, CDR1 is DFQATT and CDR2 SNEGSKA (reference sequence). V was cut by 5 bases and J by 4 bases, with 9 bases left in between. CDR3 size: 12 residues. The CDR3 DNA reads TGCAGTGCTGCCCCCCCGGGAAACACCATATATTTT. As protein: CSAAPPGNTIYF.

This clonotype was counted a few times. The CDR3 here is CASSLRGRGIQETQYF. CDR3 DNA sequence: TGTGCCAGCAGCCTCCGTGGGCGGGGGATCCAAGAGACCCAGTACTTC. The rearrangement links TRBV13 to TRBJ2-5; 7 bases align to TRBD2. CDR1 is PRHDT and CDR2 is FYEKMQ in the germline V gene (reference sequence). There are 16 residues in the CDR3. V was clipped by 5 bases and J by 1 base; unmatched bases: 10. Looking up the rest from reference TRBV13 and TRBJ2-5 gives the full variable domain: AAGVIQSPRHLIKEKRETATLKCYPIPRHDTVYWYQQGPGQDPQFLISFYEKMQSDKGSIPDRFSAQQFSDYHSELNMSSLELGDSALYFCASSLRGRGIQETQYFGPGTRLLVL.

The chain joins TRBV5-1 to TRBJ2-7, with D possibly being TRBD1 or TRBD2 (6 bases each). Trimming removed 5 bases at V and 6 bases at J, with 15 bases between. The CDR3 spans 13 residues. CDR1 is SGHRS and CDR2 is YFSETQ in the germline V gene. The CDR3 coding sequence is TGCGCCAGCAGACACCGGACAGCGGGCGAGCAGTACTTC. Translated, it gives CASRHRTAGEQYF. The full variable domain, in which reference TRBV5-1 and TRBJ2-7 provide the parts outside the CDR3, is KAGVTQTPRYLIKTRGQQVTLSCSPISGHRSVSWYQQTPGQGLQFLFEYFSETQRNKGNFPGRFSGRQFSNSRSEMNVSTLELGDSALYLCASRHRTAGEQYFGPGTRLTVT.

This clonotype was counted once. The genes are TRBV29-1 and TRBJ2-3, with 8 positions matching TRBD2. CDR1 is SQVTM and CDR2 is ANQGSEA in the germline V gene. V lost 5 bases and J lost 5; bases outside the gene matches: 12. There are 15 residues in the CDR3. The CDR3, as DNA: TGCAGCGTTCGACGAGCGGGAGTACCGAAAGATACGCAGTATTTT. Translated, it gives CSVRRAGVPKDTQYF.

This clonotype was detected ten times or more. The rearrangement links TRBV5-1 to TRBJ1-1, with unresolved D. This CDR3 has 13 amino acids. V lost 0 bases and J 2 bases, leaving 5 bases between the germline ends. CDR1 SGHRS and CDR2 YFSETQ come from the germline V gene. CDR3 sequence (DNA): TGCGCCAGCAGCTTGGGGGCCAACACTGAAGCTTTCTTT. It is translated as CASSLGANTEAFF.

This rearrangement joins TRBV20-1 to TRBJ2-7, with D hard to call. Trimming shortened V by 0 bases and J by 2 bases, and 8 bases separated the two germline ends. Germline lookup yields CDR1 DFQATT and CDR2 SNEGSKA (reference sequence). The CDR3 sequence is 13 residues long. CDR3 loop: CSAREFAAYEQYF. The CDR3 bases are TGCAGTGCTAGAGAGTTCGCTGCCTACGAGCAGTACTTC.

This clonotype was observed a few times. The V and J genes are TRBV7-8 and TRBJ1-1; D remains ambiguous. The CDR3 is made up of 11 amino acids. The germline V gene encodes CDR1 SGHVS and CDR2 FQNEAQ. The germline V and J ends were trimmed by 5 bases and 7 bases, with 8 bases remaining between them. CDR3 in DNA: TGTGCCAGCAGCCCCGGCCATGAAGCTTTCTTT. Translated, it gives CASSPGHEAFF.

The chain uses TRBV6-1 and TRBJ2-4; 8 positions match TRBD1. The J call may be mistaken, given a closer DNA end match to TRBJ2-7. The CDR3 runs to 14 residues. The germline V gene encodes CDR1 MNHNS and CDR2 SASEGT. The CDR3 DNA is TGTGCCAGCGGACGAGACAGGGGAGCCTACGAGCAGTACTTC. Protein product: CASGRDRGAYEQYF.

Concerning this clonotype itself: This clone may be a read error of a much larger clone one base away. The chain couples TRBV29-1 to TRBJ2-1; no definite D call. Gene TRBJ2-7 matches the end of the DNA better, so the J call may be wrong. Germline V lookup: CDR1 SQVTM, CDR2 ANQGSEA. The CDR3 totals 13 residues. CDR3: CSVEDFGYNEQYF. Here the CDR3 DNA reads TGCAGCGTTGAAGATTTCGGCTACAATGAGCAGTACTTC.

This clonotype was recorded at least ten times. The chain employs TRBV12-3 or TRBV12-4 and TRBJ1-5; D is unresolved. Deletions cut 6 bases from V and 1 base from J, with 7 bases between. This CDR3 has 13 amino acids. The CDR3 here is CASSLRSNQPQHF. Written as DNA, the CDR3 is TGTGCCAGCAGCCTCAGGAGCAATCAGCCCCAGCATTTT.

As for this clonotype: Given a much more abundant clone one base away, this may be a read error. J is TRBJ2-5 and V is TRBV7-8; D is uncertain. The germline V gene has CDR1 SGHVS and CDR2 FQNEAQ. The CDR3 spans 15 residues. Between the trimmed V and J ends, which lost 7 bases and 11 bases, there was a span of 26 bases. In DNA, the CDR3 is TGTGCCAGCACCTCCGGGTCCGGCCTTTACAATGAGCAGTACTTC. Encoded protein: CASTSGSGLYNEQYF.

The sample holds a few counts of this clonotype. The genes are TRBV5-1 and TRBJ1-3, with D hard to call. CDR3 size: 14 residues. V gave up 1 base and J gave up 0 bases, with 5 bases separating them. The germline CDR1 and CDR2 sequences are SGHRS and YFSETQ. The chain's CDR3 is CASSLTNSGNTIYF. The DNA for the CDR3 is TGCGCCAGCAGCTTGACCAACTCTGGAAACACCATATATTTT.

The chain carries TRBV11-2 and TRBJ2-3; D remains ambiguous. Germline CDR1 and CDR2: SGHAT and FQNNGV. Trimming cost V 3 bases and J 3 bases, with 13 bases left between them. The CDR3 loop spans 15 amino acids. DNA of the CDR3: TGTGCCAGCAGCTTGGCCTCCCCAGGTACAGATACGCAGTATTTT. Translated: CASSLASPGTDTQYF.

This clonotype was recorded at least ten times. A much more abundant neighbour one base away suggests this may be a read error. The rearrangement links TRBV5-5 to TRBJ2-1, with D unclear. Trimming took 5 bases from V and 1 from J, leaving 10 bases between them. CDR3 size: 14 residues. Germline CDR1 is SGHKS and CDR2 is YYEKEE (reference sequence). CDR3 DNA sequence: TGTGCCAGCAGGGACGGACCGTCCTACAATGAGCAGTTCTTC. Protein sequence: CASRDGPSYNEQFF.